These T cell receptor beta chains were read from a single sample in a study of T cells after posttransplantation cyclophosphamide. TCRdb keeps only in-frame clones here, not all; method: immunoSEQ multiplex PCR. The sample lists approximately 22,000 clones; approximately 70% were seen once. Sequencing was done on a sample of memory CD4+ T cells sorted from PBMCs. The receptors stem from a woman aged 55-70 years in good health, CMV-negative, and a related stem cell transplant donor. Each CDR3 is given with its conserved first and last residue. D genes are given only for firm matches. Expanded clones get a size class; other rows say once, few or many, or leave the size out.

J gene,D gene,V gene,clone size,CDR3 DNA,CDR3 protein
TRBJ2-1,TRBD2,TRBV7-8,NA,TGTGCCAGCAGTTGGACTAGCGGGGGCTACAATGAGCAGTTCTTC,CASSWTSGGYNEQFF
TRBJ1-4,NA,TRBV6-5,few,TGTGCCAGCACACAGGCAACTAATGAAAAACTGTTTTTT,CASTQATNEKLFF
TRBJ2-7,TRBD2,TRBV7-6,NA,TGTGCCAGCAGCGCAGGGGCTAGCGGGGACGAGCAGTACTTC,CASSAGASGDEQYF
TRBJ1-6,NA,TRBV7-6,NA,TGTGCCAGCAGCTCTTACAGCTCACCCCTCCACTTT,CASSSYSSPLHF
TRBJ1-6,TRBD1,TRBV19,NA,TGTGCCAGTAGTGAGACAGGGGCGGTATATAATTCACCCCTCCACTTT,CASSETGAVYNSPLHF
TRBJ1-2,TRBD1,TRBV14,NA,TGTGCCAGCAGCCGCGGACAGGGGAGGAACTATGGCTACACCTTC,CASSRGQGRNYGYTF
TRBJ1-6,TRBD1,TRBV5-1,NA,TGCGCCAGCACCCCGGACAGGGGTAATTCACCCCTCCACTTT,CASTPDRGNSPLHF
TRBJ2-1,TRBD2,TRBV19,NA,TGTGCCAGTAGAATGGCGGGAGGAATAGAGCAGTTCTTC,CASRMAGGIEQFF
TRBJ2-1,NA,TRBV7-9,NA,TGTGCCAGCAGCTTAGTAGATGGGGCGGATGAGCAGTTCTTC,CASSLVDGADEQFF
TRBJ2-1,TRBD1,TRBV5-1,NA,TGCGCCAGCAGCCTTGCGGGACAGGGTCAGAATGAGCAGTTCTTC,CASSLAGQGQNEQFF
TRBJ2-7,NA,TRBV18,NA,TGTGCCAGCTCACTCCAGAGGGGGGAGCAGTACTTC,CASSLQRGEQYF
TRBJ2-7,NA,TRBV12-2,NA,TGTGCAAGTCGCTTAGTTCGGGGGACAGGGGGCTCCTACGAGCAGTACTTC,CASRLVRGTGGSYEQYF
TRBJ2-3,NA,TRBV7-9,NA,TGTGCCAGCAGCCCCCGAGGGCGCACAGATACGCAGTATTTT,CASSPRGRTDTQYF
TRBJ2-3,TRBD1,TRBV4-1,NA,TGCGCCAGCAGCCGGGGGACAGGCCCCGGAACGCAGTATTTT,CASSRGTGPGTQYF
TRBJ1-1,TRBD1,TRBV5-8,NA,TGTGCCAGCAGCCTGCGACAGGGGCAAGCTTTCTTT,CASSLRQGQAFF
TRBJ2-6,NA,TRBV28,NA,TGTGCCAGCAGTTACGAACACTCTGGGGCCAACGTCCTGACTTTC,CASSYEHSGANVLTF
TRBJ2-5,TRBD1,TRBV7-9,NA,TGTGCCAGCAGCCCGTGGACAGGGGTAGAGACCCAGTACTTC,CASSPWTGVETQYF
TRBJ1-1,NA,TRBV5-6,few,TGTGCCAGCAGCTTCTACAGAACTTTCACTGAAGCTTTCTTT,CASSFYRTFTEAFF
TRBJ2-1,NA,TRBV27,NA,TGTGCCAGCAGTACGAGAGGACAGTACAATGAGCAGTTCTTC,CASSTRGQYNEQFF
TRBJ2-3,TRBD2,TRBV4-1,few,TGCGCCAGCAAGACTAGCGCGAGCACAGATACGCAGTATTTT,CASKTSASTDTQYF
TRBJ2-3,TRBD2,TRBV7-2,NA,TGTGCCAGCAGCTTATCCCCTAGCGGGAGGTGGGATACGCAGTATTTT,CASSLSPSGRWDTQYF
TRBJ2-5,NA,TRBV5-1,NA,TGCGCCAGCAGCTTGGGGCCGACAATTGGGCAAGAGACCCAGTACTTC,CASSLGPTIGQETQYF
TRBJ2-3,NA,TRBV4-2,few,TGTGCCAGCAGCCAAGCCGGGAAAAGCACAGATACGCAGTATTTT,CASSQAGKSTDTQYF
TRBJ1-1,NA,TRBV12-5,few,TGTGCTAGTGGTTTGGACGGTATGAACACTGAAGCTTTCTTT,CASGLDGMNTEAFF
TRBJ1-2,NA,TRBV20-1,NA,TGCAGTGCTAGCCCGAACAATGGCTACACCTTC,CSASPNNGYTF
TRBJ2-2,TRBD1,TRBV28,once,TGTGCCAGCAGGGTGAGGACAGGGCACACCGGGGAGCTGTTTTTT,CASRVRTGHTGELFF
TRBJ1-2,TRBD1,TRBV28,NA,TGTGCCAGCAGGAGACAGGGGATGGAAGTCTATGGCTACACCTTC,CASRRQGMEVYGYTF
TRBJ1-4,TRBD1,TRBV2,medium-sized,TGTGCCAGCAGTGATAGAAGGACAGGGGGTGAAAAACTGTTTTTT,CASSDRRTGGEKLFF
TRBJ2-3,TRBD2,TRBV7-3,NA,TGTGCCAGCAGCTTAAACCGCGGGGGAAGCACAGATACGCAGTATTTT,CASSLNRGGSTDTQYF
TRBJ1-3,NA,TRBV6-5,NA,TGTGCCAGCAGTTACTCTAACCTTCGGAACACCATATATTTT,CASSYSNLRNTIYF
TRBJ2-6,NA,TRBV5-4,NA,TGTGCCAGCAGGAGGAGTCCAGCGACTATAAGCTCTGGGGCCAACGTCCTGACTTTC,CASRRSPATISSGANVLTF
TRBJ1-5,NA,TRBV7-3,NA,TGTGCCAGCAGCTTAGACGGCCAAGGGGGGCCCCAGCATTTT,CASSLDGQGGPQHF
TRBJ2-7,TRBD2,TRBV18,NA,TGTGCCAGCTCACCATTGGCTAGCGGCTACGAGCAGTACTTC,CASSPLASGYEQYF
TRBJ1-2,TRBD1,TRBV19,NA,TGTGCCAGTAGGACCGGGACAGGGCTGTTTGGCTACACCTTC,CASRTGTGLFGYTF
TRBJ2-3,TRBD1,TRBV7-2,NA,TGTGCCAGCAGCCTGGACAGGGGTAATACGCAGTATTTT,CASSLDRGNTQYF
TRBJ2-5,TRBD2,TRBV9,NA,TGTGCCAGCAGCGTAGAGGCTAGCGGGAGGGCCAGGTACTTC,CASSVEASGRARYF
TRBJ2-3,NA,TRBV29-1,NA,TGCAGCCTCAACCCGGGGTTTCCAGATACGCAGTATTTT,CSLNPGFPDTQYF
TRBJ1-5,NA,TRBV19,once,TGTGCCAGTTCCCAATTGGCGGGGTCCGGTCAGCCCCAGCATTTT,CASSQLAGSGQPQHF
TRBJ2-4,TRBD2,TRBV28,NA,TGTGCCAGCAGCGGCGGGGGATTAGCCAAAAACATTCAGTACTTC,CASSGGGLAKNIQYF
TRBJ2-5,NA,TRBV29-1,NA,TGCAGCGTCGCACTGGAGACAGTTGGGACCCAGTACTTC,CSVALETVGTQYF
TRBJ2-2,NA,TRBV4-1,once,TGCGCCAGCAGCCAAGGCGGCGGGACAGTGGGCACCGGGGAGCTGTTTTTT,CASSQGGGTVGTGELFF
TRBJ2-6,NA,TRBV6-1,NA,TGTGCCTTAAAGGATGGGAGGACTGGGGCCAACGTCCTGACTTTC,CALKDGRTGANVLTF
TRBJ1-1,NA,TRBV11-2,NA,TGTGCCAGCAGCGAGTATCAGGGTGCCACTGAAGCTTTCTTT,CASSEYQGATEAFF
TRBJ1-2,NA,TRBV10-3,NA,TGTGCCACCCCACCGCGGTATGGCTACACCTTC,CATPPRYGYTF
TRBJ2-2,TRBD1,TRBV18,NA,TGTGCCAGCGCCCGGGACAGGGGCACCGGGGAGCTGTTTTTT,CASARDRGTGELFF
TRBJ2-2,TRBD1,TRBV19,NA,TGTGCCAGTAGTCCGGGACAGACCGGGGAGCTGTTTTTT,CASSPGQTGELFF
TRBJ1-1,NA,TRBV7-3,NA,TGTGCCAGCACCTTGGGGCGGTCGAACACTGAAGCTTTCTTT,CASTLGRSNTEAFF
TRBJ2-7,TRBD2,TRBV7-8,NA,TGTGCCAGCAGCTCCCGGACTAGCGGGGGGATAAACGAGCAGTACTTC,CASSSRTSGGINEQYF
TRBJ2-5,TRBD2,TRBV11-2,once,TGTGCCAGCAGCTCCCGACTAGCGGGAGTTAAAGAGACCCAGTACTTC,CASSSRLAGVKETQYF
TRBJ2-7,TRBD1,TRBV5-1,NA,TGCGCCAGCAGCCCTGAACCGGGACAGGGGGCCTACGAGCAGTACTTC,CASSPEPGQGAYEQYF